This T cell receptor (beta chain) was observed in a study of blood T cell repertoires in COVID-19 (dated by TCRdb to between 2020 and 2021). Looking at the study overall: Samples covering the acute and convalescent phases of COVID-19 were provided by collaborators in the United States, Italy and Spain. The repertoires were made available in a free public database intended to serve as a resource for research on the immune response to SARS-CoV-2. The material from the prospective study consisted of cDNA or gDNA derived from T cells, B-cell-depleted T cells, or PBMCs. Where HLA class I and class II types were available, the types were taken from metadata supplied by the sample provider, not from assay-based typing. The samples were drawn from two sources: the first 160 participants of the ongoing ImmuneRACE study, and 1,000 to 1,500 subjects contributed by 6 global collaborators. Subjects who had been exposed to COVID-19, were actively infected with it, or had recovered from it provided the deeply sampled blood TCRbeta repertoires that made up the dataset. Sample metadata almost always included a de-identified subject ID, COVID-19 status, age in years and sex. Overall study outcomes, separate from this receptor: The quantity of clinical and demographic metadata differed by source and by participant and was supplied without curation.

Whole blood was collected in K2EDTA tubes by collaborating institutions according to the institutions' own protocols. For TCRbeta analysis, collaborator samples were shipped as frozen whole blood, as isolated PBMCs, or as DNA extracted from either sample type. Of note for this clone: Its specific antigen is unknown. Per-base quality was not reported, and no clone a single base away is much larger than it.

TCRbeta CDR3 regions were amplified from genomic DNA using the immunoSEQ Assay, a bias-controlled multiplex PCR. Per the source publication's procedure: The number of nucleated cells in each sample was estimated from the amplification of reference gene primers within the assay. Sequence reads were collapsed and filtered to measure the absolute abundance of every unique TCRbeta CDR3 rearrangement. For each sample, productive Simpson clonality was calculated as the square root of Simpson's diversity index across productive rearrangements. TCRdb carries this immuneACCESS record with in-frame sequences only. Its versions omit some clonotypes, under half of them owing to an unresolved V gene in the studies checked, with the rest unexplained. D and trimming come from the DNA, and the V and J calls and clone size come from that table. The sample includes 200,000 to 250,000 clones, with roughly 90% observed a single time. The ten largest clones add up to around 2.9% of the sample.

As encoded in the germline V gene, CDR1 is LGHNA while CDR2 is YNFKEQ. From the cysteine up to the phenylalanine, the CDR3 has a length of 15 residues. CDR3 DNA is the only sequence kept; it has 45 bases, read in frame from the first base. The germline V and J ends show losses of 2 bases and 0 bases respectively, and no gene match explains 2 bases of the junction. The chain is assembled from TRBV4-2 and TRBJ2-7, with 9 junctional bases fitting TRBD1. The sequenced sample consisted of peripheral blood. The receptor's source is a woman aged 55-69 years with acute or convalescent COVID-19. The DNA is TGTGCCAGCAGCCAACTGGGACAGGGCTCCTACGAGCAGTACTTC. It codes for CASSQLGQGSYEQYF.